The entry below gives a single TCR beta chain sequence along with its context. The CDR3 consists of 11 residues. Deletions cut 5 bases from V and 3 bases from J, with 4 bases between. Germline V gene sequence: CDR1 SGHVS, CDR2 FQNEAQ. These data belong to a study of blood T cell repertoires in COVID-19. Study-level information: There were acute and convalescent COVID-19 samples, and they came from the United States, Italy and Spain. T cells, B-cell-depleted T cells, or PBMCs provided the cDNA or gDNA that served as material.

Original analysis: Reference gene primer amplification yielded estimated nucleated cell counts. Clones were read by immunoSEQ multiplex PCR, and TCRdb kept only the in-frame ones, dropping some. V, J and clone size derive from that table, while D and trimming were established from the DNA sequence. The table has about 290,000 clones, just under 90% seen once. Patients at the Seattle site were enrolled during active infection and followed longitudinally. The V call is TRBV7-8, the J call TRBJ2-5; no clear D. This TCR was sampled from a woman in her twenties or thirties with COVID-19, enrolled during active disease. Source material: peripheral blood. In DNA, the CDR3 is TGTGCCAGCAGCCTTAAAGAGACCCAGTACTTC. Its translation: CASSLKETQYF.